The clone carrying this TCR beta chain has ten or more counts. The data were taken from a study of neurological immune-mediated disorders. TCRdb reanalysed the 5' RACE reads using MiXCR and keeps one entry per CDR3 protein. Altogether 25,000 to 35,000 distinct CDR3 sequences are present, roughly 1.6% being singletons, with the ten largest covering around 9%. CDR3 size: 14 residues. Germline CDR1 DFQATT, CDR2 SNEGSKA (reference sequence). Trimming removed 0 bases from V and 8 bases from J, with 16 bases in between. This clonotype originated in a woman younger than 45 with multiple sclerosis. The sample was PBMCs. The chain has TRBV20-1 and TRBJ2-5, with D maybe TRBD1 (6 bases). The CDR3 DNA sequence: TGCAGTGCTAGAGATCAGGGGATCCGACCCACCCAGTACTTC. It codes for CSARDQGIRPTQYF.